Listed here are 6 T cell receptor beta chains from one sample, sequenced in a study of blood T cell repertoires in COVID-19. Measured with immunoSEQ multiplex PCR; TCRdb has only the in-frame clones, and not every one. Counted here are about 290,000 clones, 85% occurring once; the ten biggest clones make up around 4.2%. Source material: peripheral blood. Every receptor here comes from a woman in her forties or fifties with active or convalescent COVID-19.

The J gene is TRBJ2-2, the V gene TRBV10-1; D is possibly TRBD1 (5 bases). The CDR3 spans 15 residues. V lost 4 bases, J lost 2 bases, and 11 bases lay in between. Germline V CDR1 and CDR2: WNHNN, SYGVQD (reference sequence). The CDR3 loop is CASSGKQGNTGELFF. The CDR3 nucleotides are TGCGCCAGCAGTGGGAAGCAGGGTAACACCGGGGAGCTGTTTTTT.

The chain employs TRBV14 and TRBJ2-7, with D perhaps matching TRBD1 (5 bases). Per germline, CDR1 SGHDN and CDR2 FVKESK. CDR3 length equals 14 residues. Trimming took 3 bases from V and 5 from J, leaving 14 bases between them. The CDR3 sequence: CASSHRTRVDEQYF. CDR3 DNA sequence: TGTGCCAGCAGCCATAGGACCAGGGTTGACGAGCAGTACTTC.

J is TRBJ2-1 and V is TRBV15, with 9 bases aligning to TRBD2. Germline CDR1 reads LNHNV; CDR2 reads YYDKDF (reference sequence). J was trimmed by 8 bases and V by 0 bases; bases with no gene match: 8. The CDR3 totals 16 residues. This CDR3 is CATSRDFAGGRHEQFF. The CDR3 coding sequence is TGTGCCACCAGCAGAGATTTTGCGGGAGGGCGGCATGAGCAGTTCTTC. The full variable domain, completed using reference TRBV15 and TRBJ2-1, is DAMVIQNPRYQVTQFGKPVTLSCSQTLNHNVMYWYQQKSSQAPKLLFHYYDKDFNNEADTPDNFQSRRPNTSFCFLDIRSPGLGDTAMYLCATSRDFAGGRHEQFFGPGTRLTVL.

This clone showed up many times. V and J are TRBV2 and TRBJ1-2, with D hard to call. The ends were cut back, 5 bases at V and 3 bases at J, with 10 bases in the middle. The CDR3 extends over 13 amino acids. CDR1 is SNHLY, CDR2 FYNNEI, per germline. The CDR3, as DNA: TGTGCCAGCAGTTCCTCGGGGTACTATGGCTACACCTTC. This sequence encodes CASSSSGYYGYTF.

The chain couples TRBV2 to TRBJ2-2; 10 positions match TRBD2. V was clipped by 5 bases and J by 8 bases; unmatched bases: 29. The CDR3 runs 22 residues. Germline V gene data show CDR1 as SNHLY and CDR2 as FYNNEI. The CDR3 coding sequence is TGTGCCAGCAGTCGAGGGGATCTAGCGGGAGACCCCCTCTTAGCGAAACTAGGGGAGCTGTTTTTT. As protein: CASSRGDLAGDPLLAKLGELFF.

This clone has just a few counts. The rearrangement joins TRBV11-2 to TRBJ1-6; 7 nucleotides agree with TRBD1. J lost 11 bases, V lost 7 bases, and 14 bases had no gene match. This CDR3 region has 15 residues. Per the germline V gene, CDR1 is SGHAT and CDR2 is FQNNGV. The DNA of the CDR3 is TGTGCCAGCACCACCTGGACAGGAGGTTGGGCACCCCTCCACTTT. Its translation: CASTTWTGGWAPLHF.